The text below deals with one T cell receptor beta chain. The data are from a study of blood T cell repertoires in COVID-19. Study-level background: There were acute and convalescent COVID-19 samples, and they came from the United States, Italy and Spain. Sources were T cells, B-cell-depleted T cells, or PBMCs; the material itself was cDNA or gDNA.

Generated by immunoSEQ multiplex PCR, the TCRdb table keeps only in-frame clones and is missing some. The sample includes fewer than 150,000 clones, approximately 84% of them seen just once. The CDR3 runs 13 residues. Trimming shortened V by 1 base and J by 9 bases, and 10 bases separated the two germline ends. Germline V gene lookup returns CDR1 SGHDN and CDR2 FVKESK. The specimen was peripheral blood. The chain has TRBV14 and TRBJ2-1; possibly TRBD2 for D (6 bases). The origin of this receptor is a human donor in a cohort sampled during active COVID-19. The CDR3 loop is CASSQVNGGEQFF. The CDR3 DNA sequence: TGTGCCAGCAGCCAAGTCAACGGGGGTGAGCAGTTCTTC.